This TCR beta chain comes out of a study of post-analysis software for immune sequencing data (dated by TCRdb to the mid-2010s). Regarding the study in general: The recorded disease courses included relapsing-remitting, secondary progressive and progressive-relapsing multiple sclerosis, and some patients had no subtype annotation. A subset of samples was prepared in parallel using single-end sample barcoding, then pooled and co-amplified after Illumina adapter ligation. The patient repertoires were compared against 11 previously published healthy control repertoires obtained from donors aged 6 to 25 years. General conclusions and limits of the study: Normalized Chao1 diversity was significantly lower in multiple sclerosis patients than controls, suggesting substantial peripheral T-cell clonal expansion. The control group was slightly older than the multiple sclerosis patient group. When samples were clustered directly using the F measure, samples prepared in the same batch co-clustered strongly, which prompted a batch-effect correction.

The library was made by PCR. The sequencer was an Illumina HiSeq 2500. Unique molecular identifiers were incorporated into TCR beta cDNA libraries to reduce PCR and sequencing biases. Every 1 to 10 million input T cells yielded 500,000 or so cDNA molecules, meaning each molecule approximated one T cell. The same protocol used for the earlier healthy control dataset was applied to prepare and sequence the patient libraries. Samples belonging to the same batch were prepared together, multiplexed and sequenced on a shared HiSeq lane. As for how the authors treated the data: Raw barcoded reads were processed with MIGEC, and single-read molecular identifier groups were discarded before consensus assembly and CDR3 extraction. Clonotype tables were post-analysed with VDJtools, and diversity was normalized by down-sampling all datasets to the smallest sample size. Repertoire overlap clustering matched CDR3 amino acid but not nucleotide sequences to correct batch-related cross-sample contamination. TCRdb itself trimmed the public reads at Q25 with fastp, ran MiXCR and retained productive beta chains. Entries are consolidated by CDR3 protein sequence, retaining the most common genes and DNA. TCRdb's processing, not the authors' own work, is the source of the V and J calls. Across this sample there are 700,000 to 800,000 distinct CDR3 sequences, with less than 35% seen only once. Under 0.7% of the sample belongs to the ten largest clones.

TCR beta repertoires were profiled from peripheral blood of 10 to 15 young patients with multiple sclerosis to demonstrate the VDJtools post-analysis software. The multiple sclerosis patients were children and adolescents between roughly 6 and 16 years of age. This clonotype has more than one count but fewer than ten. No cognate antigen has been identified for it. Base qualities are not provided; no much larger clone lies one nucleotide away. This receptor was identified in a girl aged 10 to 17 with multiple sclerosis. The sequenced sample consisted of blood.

The CDR3 here reads CAISTANTGELFF. The sequence in DNA is TGTGCCATTTCGACGGCCAACACCGGGGAGCTGTTTTTT. Recombination linked TRBV10-3 to TRBJ2-2; the D gene is unclear. The germline V gene yields ENHRY for CDR1 and SYGVKD for CDR2. Including the terminal cysteine and phenylalanine, the CDR3 comprises 13 residues. Of the read, only the CDR3 DNA is kept; its 39 bases are in frame from base 1. The germline ends are 10 bases apart after V is trimmed by 9 bases and J by 2 bases.